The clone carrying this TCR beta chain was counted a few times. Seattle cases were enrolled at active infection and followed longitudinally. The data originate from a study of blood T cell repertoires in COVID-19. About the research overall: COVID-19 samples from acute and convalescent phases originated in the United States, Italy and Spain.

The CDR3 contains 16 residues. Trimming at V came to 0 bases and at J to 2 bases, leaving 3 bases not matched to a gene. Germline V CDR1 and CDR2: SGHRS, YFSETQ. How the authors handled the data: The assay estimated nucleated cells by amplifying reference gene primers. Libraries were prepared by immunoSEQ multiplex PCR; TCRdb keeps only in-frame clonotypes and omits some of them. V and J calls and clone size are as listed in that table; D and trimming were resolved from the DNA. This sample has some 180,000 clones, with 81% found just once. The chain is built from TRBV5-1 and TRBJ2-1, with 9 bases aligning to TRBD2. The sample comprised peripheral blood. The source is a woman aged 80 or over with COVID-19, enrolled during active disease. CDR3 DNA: TGCGCCAGCAGCTTGGCAGAGCGGGGGGCCTACAATGAGCAGTTCTTC. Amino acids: CASSLAERGAYNEQFF.